This is a list of T cell receptor beta chains from one sample in a study of cytomegalovirus exposure and HLA in healthy donors. Sequencing used immunoSEQ multiplex PCR; TCRdb keeps in-frame clones, though not all of them. The data contain 150,000 or so clones, roughly four fifths of them singletons. Input material: PBMCs. The receptors were gathered from a man aged 25-40 years in good health and CMV-seropositive. Both conserved end residues are part of each CDR3. D genes are given only for firm matches. Rows give clone size only sometimes, using once, few, many, or a class for an expanded clone.

V gene	J gene	clone size	D gene	CDR3 DNA	CDR3 protein
TRBV9	TRBJ2-7	.	.	TGTGCCAGCAGCAAAGCGGGCGTTGACGAGCAGTACTTC	CASSKAGVDEQYF
TRBV2	TRBJ2-1	.	TRBD1	TGTGCCAGCAGCAAACAGGGGTCGTACAATGAGCAGTTCTTC	CASSKQGSYNEQFF
TRBV15	TRBJ1-2	.	.	TGTGCCACCAGCAGAGACAGGAATCCTGGCTACACCTTC	CATSRDRNPGYTF
TRBV14	TRBJ2-7	.	.	TGTGCCAGCAGCCCCGGACAGCTATCTACCTACGAGCAGTACTTC	CASSPGQLSTYEQYF
TRBV18	TRBJ2-3	.	.	TGTGCCAGCTCACCAACTCTGATGGGCACAGATACGCAGTATTTT	CASSPTLMGTDTQYF
TRBV5-1	TRBJ1-1	few	.	TGCGCCAGCAGCTTGAGGGAGGACGCTGAAGCTTTCTTT	CASSLREDAEAFF
TRBV4-2	TRBJ2-1	.	TRBD2	TGTGCCAGCAGCCAAGTCCTAGCGGGGTACAATGAGCAGTTCTTC	CASSQVLAGYNEQFF
TRBV6-5	TRBJ1-3	.	.	TGTGCCAGCAGGTTGGACACCTCTGGAAACACCATATATTTT	CASRLDTSGNTIYF
TRBV11-3	TRBJ2-7	.	TRBD2	TGTGCCAGCAGCTTAGATTCCTCTAGCGGGTCCAAATACGAGCAGTACTTC	CASSLDSSSGSKYEQYF
TRBV28	TRBJ1-2	.	.	TGTGCCAGCGTGGTTGGGGAGGGTGGCTACACCTTC	CASVVGEGGYTF
TRBV11-3	TRBJ2-5	.	.	TGTGCCAGCAGCAACGGGGTAGAGGAGACCCAGTACTTC	CASSNGVEETQYF
TRBV9	TRBJ1-1	few	.	TGTGCCAGCAGTACGACAGGGAACACTGAAGCTTTCTTT	CASSTTGNTEAFF
TRBV7-6	TRBJ2-2	once	.	TGTGCCAGCAGCCCCGGGACAAACACCGGGGAGCTGTTTTTT	CASSPGTNTGELFF
TRBV7-9	TRBJ1-5	.	.	TGTGCCAGCAGCTTAGACTATCAGCCCCAGCATTTT	CASSLDYQPQHF
TRBV11-1	TRBJ2-5	.	TRBD1	TGTGCCAGCAGCGCCGCGACAGGGGGCAGGGAGACCCAGTACTTC	CASSAATGGRETQYF
TRBV7-9	TRBJ1-3	.	TRBD1	TGTGCCAGCAGCTTAGTTACAGGGGTCGGAAACACCATATATTTT	CASSLVTGVGNTIYF
TRBV5-1	TRBJ2-7	.	.	TGCGCCAGCAGCCCTAAAGGGGAAGGCGAGCAGTACTTC	CASSPKGEGEQYF
TRBV4-1	TRBJ2-1	.	.	TGCGCCAGCAGCCAAGATTTAGACTCCTACAATGAGCAGTTCTTC	CASSQDLDSYNEQFF
TRBV11-2	TRBJ2-1	once	.	TGTGCCAGCAGACCTCCCGTGGCTAACAGTTTCAATGAGCAGTTCTTC	CASRPPVANSFNEQFF
TRBV9	TRBJ2-5	.	TRBD2	TGTGCCAGCGCCGCTGGGGGACTAGCGGGAGCCCAAGAGACCCAGTACTTC	CASAAGGLAGAQETQYF
TRBV19	TRBJ1-5	.	.	TGTGCCAGTAGTAACCTAAAGCAGCCCCAGCATTTT	CASSNLKQPQHF
TRBV20-1	TRBJ1-1	.	TRBD1	TGCAGTGCGCGGCAGGGGGCGCGGGCTTTCTTT	CSARQGARAFF
TRBV5-1	TRBJ2-2	.	TRBD2	TGCGCCAGCAGCTTGGTACTACTAGCGGGGGCCTCGAACACCGGGGAGCTGTTTTTT	CASSLVLLAGASNTGELFF
TRBV18	TRBJ1-6	.	.	TGTGCCAGCTCACCTAGAGGAAGGAGCCAATATGATTCACCCCTCCACTTT	CASSPRGRSQYDSPLHF
TRBV4-2	TRBJ2-2	once	TRBD1	TGTGCCAGCAGCCAGGGGACAGCGAACACCGGGGAGCTGTTTTTT	CASSQGTANTGELFF
TRBV2	TRBJ1-6	.	TRBD1	TGTGCCAGCGGGGGACAGGGCAGCTCACCCCTCCACTTT	CASGGQGSSPLHF